This T cell receptor beta chain originates from a study of blood T cell repertoires in COVID-19. This CDR3 contains 15 residues. Per germline, CDR1 MGHDK and CDR2 SYGVNS. The V and J ends lost 6 bases and 5 bases respectively, with 20 bases between them. Source study methods: Estimation of nucleated cell counts was performed using reference gene primer amplification. Assay: immunoSEQ multiplex PCR; the TCRdb copy retains only in-frame clones and omits some. For V, J and clone size, that table is used; D and trimming come from the DNA. The table shows around 250,000 clones, with approximately 86% occurring only once. Enrollees, about 18 to 100 years old, lived in about two dozen US areas.

The source of this sequence is a woman aged 50 to 65 who had recovered from COVID-19. The gene calls are TRBV25-1 and TRBJ2-7; a weak D match, TRBD2 (5 bases). Sequenced: PBMCs or T cells enriched from blood (not recorded which). CDR3 DNA sequence: TGTGCCAGCAGCAGGACTGAGACGGGGAATAACGAGCAGTACTTC. This sequence encodes CASSRTETGNNEQYF.